One and the same sample provided the 24 T cell receptor beta chains below, sequenced in a study of T-cell reconstitution after alpha-beta-depleted transplantation in children. Unique molecular identifiers were incorporated when the TCRbeta library was constructed. TCRdb used MiXCR to reprocess the PCR reads, holding one entry per CDR3 protein. Here the sample spans over 450,000 distinct CDR3 sequences, about 11% being singletons. The source was PBMCs, collected before TCRalphabeta/CD19-depleted stem cell transplant. Every receptor here comes from a child under 10 years old with inherited bone marrow failure, due to receive a stem cell transplant.

This clonotype was observed at least ten times. The V gene is TRBV7-9, the J gene TRBJ2-1; a weak D match, TRBD1 (6 bases). Germline lookup yields CDR1 SEHNR and CDR2 FQNEAQ (reference sequence). This CDR3 comprises 12 residues. V gave up 6 bases and J gave up 10 bases, with 13 bases separating them. The CDR3 sequence is CASSATGYEQFF. DNA for the CDR3: TGTGCCAGCAGTGCCACAGGGTACGAGCAGTTCTTC.

This chain uses TRBV6-2 or TRBV6-3 with TRBJ1-5, with no clear D. Germline CDR1 MNHEY, CDR2 SVGEGT. V was pared by 6 bases and J by 2 bases, with 14 bases between. The CDR3 covers 15 residues. CDR3 sequence: CASSPGTVGNQPQHF. The CDR3 region has the DNA TGTGCCAGCAGCCCGGGTACGGTGGGCAATCAGCCCCAGCATTTT.

This clonotype has a count of ten or more. The genes are TRBV12-3 or TRBV12-4 and TRBJ1-1, with 7 bases identical to TRBD1. The V segment lost 7 bases and the J segment 0 bases; nucleotides outside the gene matches: 8. CDR3 length: 15 residues. CDR3 nucleotide sequence: TGTGCCAGCATTCAGACAGGGTGGATGAACACTGAAGCTTTCTTT. It is translated as CASIQTGWMNTEAFF.

The chain couples TRBV5-6 to TRBJ2-6, with a weak D call TRBD2 (6 bases). In germline, CDR1 is SGHDT, CDR2 YYEEEE. The CDR3 contains 15 residues. Trimming stripped 2 bases from V and 4 bases from J, with 10 bases between. The CDR3: CASSFARGGANVLTF. CDR3 coding DNA: TGTGCCAGCAGCTTTGCGCGGGGCGGGGCCAACGTCCTGACTTTC.

The chain uses TRBV7-9 and TRBJ2-3; 7 bases are a match to TRBD2. V dropped 4 bases and J dropped 6; count of bases not matched to a gene: 10. Germline values: CDR1 SEHNR, CDR2 FQNEAQ (reference sequence). The CDR3 spans 15 residues. CDR3 residues: CASSSRGGSFDTQYF. CDR3 bases: TGTGCCAGCAGCTCCCGTGGCGGGAGTTTCGATACGCAGTATTTT.

This clonotype appeared once. The chain has TRBV30 and TRBJ1-1, with D maybe TRBD1 (5 bases). Between the trimmed V and J ends, which lost 3 bases and 0 bases, there was a span of 20 bases. CDR1 is GTSNPN, CDR2 SVGIG, per germline (reference sequence). The CDR3 runs 17 residues. For the CDR3, the DNA is TGTGCCTGGAGCAGAACTCTGGGACGGTTCATGAACACTGAAGCTTTCTTT. It yields the protein CAWSRTLGRFMNTEAFF.

This clonotype was detected ten times or more. The V and J genes are TRBV4-3 and TRBJ2-5, with 7 bases lining up with TRBD2. The J segment lost 5 bases and the V segment lost 4 bases, leaving 13 bases of the junction unmatched. The CDR3 loop spans 16 amino acids. CDR1 and CDR2 from the germline V gene are LGHNA and YSLEER. The CDR3 sequence: CASSPWGGARLETQYF. The CDR3 coding sequence is TGCGCCAGCAGCCCTTGGGGAGGGGCGCGTTTGGAGACCCAGTACTTC.

The chain uses TRBV19 and TRBJ1-1; 9 bases fit TRBD1. The CDR3 extends over 12 amino acids. Germline lookup yields CDR1 LNHDA and CDR2 SQIVND (reference sequence). The J segment lost 6 bases and the V segment lost 7 bases, leaving 3 bases of the junction unmatched. The CDR3 reads CASKQGAAEAFF. The CDR3 bases are TGTGCCAGTAAACAGGGGGCGGCTGAAGCTTTCTTT.

This clonotype appeared many times. The chain is built from TRBV4-1 and TRBJ2-5, with TRBD2 as a possible D gene (5 bases). Germline V lookup: CDR1 MGHRA, CDR2 YSYEKL. With 0 bases removed from V and 1 base from J, the gap between germline ends came to 12 bases. This CDR3 region has 16 residues. The CDR3 bases are TGCGCCAGCAGCCAAGATCGTCTAGCCGGCCAAGAGACCCAGTACTTC. Encoded protein: CASSQDRLAGQETQYF.

The chain recombines TRBV20-1 with TRBJ2-2; 7 positions match TRBD1. This CDR3 is built from 17 residues. From germline, CDR1 is DFQATT and CDR2 SNEGSKA (reference sequence). Losses at the gene ends were 1 base for V and 2 bases for J; bases not matched to a gene: 10. CDR3 bases: TGCAGTGCTAGAGTTATTACGGGGACAGATAACACCGGGGAGCTGTTTTTT. Its protein is CSARVITGTDNTGELFF.

The V gene is TRBV6-5, the J gene TRBJ2-7; perhaps TRBD2 as D (5 bases). Germline assignment: CDR1 MNHEY and CDR2 SVGAGI. The V and J ends lost 2 bases and 2 bases respectively, with 13 bases between them. The CDR3 covers 15 residues. The CDR3 sequence is CASSYQWTEAYEQYF. The CDR3 region has the DNA TGTGCCAGCAGTTACCAGTGGACTGAAGCCTACGAGCAGTACTTC.

This clonotype occurred many times. This chain connects TRBV4-1 to TRBJ2-2, with D possibly matching TRBD2 (6 bases). The germline V gene encodes CDR1 MGHRA and CDR2 YSYEKL. Trimming removed 4 bases at V and 4 bases at J, with 10 bases between. The length of the CDR3 is 14 residues. DNA for the CDR3: TGCGCCAGCAGCCCTTGGACTATCACCGGGGAGCTGTTTTTT. This sequence encodes CASSPWTITGELFF.

With respect to this clonotype: A much larger clone lies a single base off, so this may be a read error. The V call is TRBV7-9, the J call TRBJ1-1; D ambiguous. CDR1 and CDR2 from the germline V gene are SEHNR and FQNEAQ (reference sequence). Deletions cut 1 base from V and 2 bases from J, with 11 bases between. The CDR3 length is 15 residues. The CDR3 is CASSLGLHRNTEAFF. The CDR3, as DNA: TGTGCCAGCAGCTTAGGTTTGCACAGAAACACTGAAGCTTTCTTT.

This chain links TRBV20-1 with TRBJ2-3, with TRBD1 matching 7 bases. This CDR3 is 16 amino acids long. CDR1 and CDR2 from the germline V gene are DFQATT and SNEGSKA (reference sequence). With V trimmed by 5 bases and J by 0 bases, 11 bases remained unmatched. The CDR3 is CSAGTRDSHSTDTQYF. CDR3 coding DNA: TGCAGTGCTGGGACCCGGGACAGCCATAGCACAGATACGCAGTATTTT.

This clonotype was counted ten times or more. J is TRBJ1-5 and V is TRBV12-3 or TRBV12-4; 7 nucleotides agree with TRBD1. J was trimmed by 0 bases and V by 5 bases; bases with no gene match: 4. This CDR3 region has 15 residues. The CDR3 spells CASSPWDSSNQPQHF. The CDR3 DNA reads TGTGCCAGCAGTCCATGGGACAGTAGCAATCAGCCCCAGCATTTT.

This clonotype was counted at least ten times. CDR3: CASSPRLALDEQYF. The CDR3 nucleotides read TGCGCCAGCAGCCCCAGACTAGCCCTGGACGAGCAGTACTTC. The chain links TRBV4-1 to TRBJ2-7; TRBD2 matches 7 bases. CDR1 and CDR2 (germline): MGHRA, YSYEKL. This CDR3 region has 14 residues. The V and J ends lost 4 bases and 5 bases, in that order; junction bases with no gene match: 8.

This clonotype was counted at least ten times. This chain links TRBV29-1 with TRBJ1-2; D uncertain. This CDR3 is built from 14 residues. Germline values: CDR1 SQVTM, CDR2 ANQGSEA. V lost 0 bases and J 5 bases, leaving 13 bases between the germline ends. The DNA of the CDR3 is TGCAGCGTTGAAGATCGGCGGGGAAAATATGGCTACACCTTC. Translation gives CSVEDRRGKYGYTF.

V gene TRBV5-6 combines with J gene TRBJ2-5; 7 nucleotides align to TRBD2. The CDR3 length is 13 residues. Trimming at V came to 3 bases and at J to 5 bases, leaving 4 bases not matched to a gene. CDR1 SGHDT and CDR2 YYEEEE come from the germline V gene. The CDR3 is CASSSVGGETQYF. CDR3 DNA: TGTGCCAGCAGCTCCGTGGGAGGGGAGACCCAGTACTTC.

At least ten counts were recorded for this clonotype. The rearrangement uses TRBV28 and TRBJ2-7; a possible D gene is TRBD1 (6 bases). This CDR3 is built from 13 residues. Trimming left V 8 bases short and J 0 bases short, with 11 bases between. Germline CDR1 and CDR2: MDHEN and SYDVKM. The CDR3 DNA follows: TGTGCCAGCGAGACAGGAGACTCCTACGAGCAGTACTTC. Translating gives CASETGDSYEQYF.

In regard to this clonotype: A much larger clone is a single base away; this may be a read error. The rearrangement uses TRBV12-3 or TRBV12-4 and TRBJ2-1; no firm D call. V was pared by 3 bases and J by 6 bases, with 21 bases between. This CDR3 contains 17 residues. This chain's CDR3 is CASSFYGEPSRINEQFF. The CDR3 nucleotides are TGTGCCAGCAGTTTTTATGGCGAGCCATCACGGATCAATGAGCAGTTCTTC.

This rearrangement joins TRBV27 to TRBJ2-7; tentative D call: TRBD2 (6 bases). The CDR3 totals 17 residues. Per germline, CDR1 MNHEY and CDR2 SMNVEV (reference sequence). The V gene lost 3 bases and the J gene lost 0 bases, with 18 bases spanning the gap. CDR3 nucleotide sequence: TGTGCCAGCAGTTTGGGGCTCGACCCCGGGGGCTCCTACGAGCAGTACTTC. Translating it yields CASSLGLDPGGSYEQYF.

This clonotype was recorded a few times. The chain recombines TRBV30 with TRBJ2-1; D possibly corresponds to TRBD1 (5 bases). V lost 5 bases and J lost 6, with 11 bases in between. Germline V gene sequence: CDR1 GTSNPN, CDR2 SVGIG (reference sequence). The CDR3 runs to 12 residues. The CDR3 DNA is TGTGCCTGGGCCTGGGGCTTCAATGAGCAGTTCTTC. This sequence encodes CAWAWGFNEQFF.

This clonotype was seen at least ten times. The V call is TRBV12-3 or TRBV12-4, the J call TRBJ2-7; 10 bases line up with TRBD2. V was clipped by 5 bases and J by 6 bases; unmatched bases: 4. The CDR3 has 13 residues. The CDR3 protein is CASSQGLAAEQYF. In DNA, the CDR3 is TGTGCCAGCAGTCAAGGACTAGCGGCCGAGCAGTACTTC.

This clonotype was found many times. The V call is TRBV29-1, the J call TRBJ2-7, with D uncertain. Trimming took off 0 bases at V and 5 bases at J, with 11 bases between the two ends. Germline loops: CDR1 SQVTM, CDR2 ANQGSEA. This CDR3 comprises 13 residues. The CDR3 spells CSVEEDPGNEQYF. In DNA, the CDR3 is TGCAGCGTTGAAGAGGACCCCGGTAACGAGCAGTACTTC.